Sequencing of this T cell receptor (beta chain) was carried out in a study of spatial heterogeneity in lung cancer. TCRdb used MiXCR to reprocess the 5' RACE reads, holding one entry per CDR3 protein. In the table there are some 7,700 distinct CDR3 sequences, less than 20% of which are singletons. In this sample, this clonotype turned up once. The time point was: sample taken at primary tumor resection. Germline V lookup: CDR1 MDHEN, CDR2 SYDVKM. Trimming took 5 bases from V and 4 from J; bases not matched to a gene: 13. The CDR3 has 16 amino acids. The TCR was taken from a male donor with early-stage non-small cell lung cancer. The sequenced sample was normal lung tissue next to the tumor, obtained at surgery. V is TRBV28 and J is TRBJ2-7; 8 bases agree with TRBD2. The CDR3 coding sequence is TGTGCCAGCAGTCAACCAAGCGGGAGAACGCTGTACGAGCAGTACTTC. Translated, it gives CASSQPSGRTLYEQYF.